This T cell receptor (beta chain) is drawn from a study of blood T cell repertoires in COVID-19. Across the study: Donors in the United States, Italy and Spain gave samples during acute or convalescent COVID-19.

Profiling relied on immunoSEQ multiplex PCR, and the TCRdb table lists in-frame clones only, not all of them. This sample has about 140,000 clones; 60% to 85% occur once, and the top ten carry about 15%. The CDR3 consists of 14 residues. With 1 base removed from V and 10 bases from J, the gap between germline ends came to 16 bases. CDR1 and CDR2 (germline): MGHRA, YSYEKL. Sequences were obtained from peripheral blood. This chain joins TRBV4-1 and TRBJ1-2; weak D call: TRBD1 (5 bases). The sequence was obtained from a man aged 45-65 years with acute or convalescent COVID-19. The CDR3 sequence is CASSQVRDSPLYTF. Here the CDR3 DNA reads TGCGCCAGCAGCCAAGTCCGGGACTCACCCCTCTACACCTTC.